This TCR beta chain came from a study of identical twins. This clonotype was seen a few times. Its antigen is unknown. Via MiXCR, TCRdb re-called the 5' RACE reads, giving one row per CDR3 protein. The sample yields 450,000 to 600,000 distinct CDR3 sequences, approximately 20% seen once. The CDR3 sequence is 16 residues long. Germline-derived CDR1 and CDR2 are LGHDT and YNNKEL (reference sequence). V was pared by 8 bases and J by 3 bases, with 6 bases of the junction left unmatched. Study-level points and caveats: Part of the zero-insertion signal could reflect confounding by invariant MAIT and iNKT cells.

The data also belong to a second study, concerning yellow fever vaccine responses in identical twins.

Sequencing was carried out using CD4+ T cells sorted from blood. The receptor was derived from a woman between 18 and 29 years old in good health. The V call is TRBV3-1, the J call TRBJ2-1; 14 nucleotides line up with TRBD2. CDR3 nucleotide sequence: TGTGCCAGCGAGAGGACTAGCGGGAGGTACTACAATGAGCAGTTCTTC. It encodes CASERTSGRYYNEQFF.